The rows below give T cell receptor beta chains drawn from one sample of a study of radiotherapy plus CTLA-4 blockade in lung cancer. Assay: immunoSEQ multiplex PCR; the TCRdb copy retains only in-frame clones and omits some. Seen here are around 110,000 clones, roughly 80% observed once, and the top ten hold approximately 3.5%. The specimen was peripheral blood, collected from a patient treated with radiotherapy plus ipilimumab. These receptors were taken from a human donor with non-small cell lung cancer that progressed on radiotherapy plus ipilimumab. Some clones in this sample may be carry-over from other donors' samples. The CDR3 runs from the conserved cysteine through the conserved F or W. A D gene is named only where the DNA matches it firmly. A row's size may be missing; if present it is once, few, many or a size class.

V: TRBV27
J: TRBJ1-6
D: NA
size: NA
CDR3: CASSLGWDVPLHF
DNA: TGTGCCAGCAGCCTTGGGTGGGACGTACCCCTCCACTTT

V: TRBV18
J: TRBJ1-4
D: NA
size: few
CDR3: CASSPQRNGEKLFF
DNA: TGTGCCAGCTCACCCCAAAGAAACGGGGAAAAACTGTTTTTT

V: TRBV6-1
J: TRBJ1-2
D: NA
size: NA
CDR3: CASSYTGFYGGYTF
DNA: TGTGCCAGCAGCTATACAGGGTTTTACGGTGGCTACACCTTC

V: TRBV27
J: TRBJ1-5
D: NA
size: NA
CDR3: CASSSTGGIMGPQHF
DNA: TGTGCCAGCAGTTCTACGGGGGGAATCATGGGGCCCCAGCATTTT

V: TRBV4-1
J: TRBJ2-5
D: NA
size: NA
CDR3: CASSQDVDRGRTQYF
DNA: TGCGCCAGCAGCCAAGATGTCGACCGAGGAAGGACCCAGTACTTC

V: TRBV7-3
J: TRBJ1-1
D: NA
size: NA
CDR3: CASSLYGDTEAFF
DNA: TGTGCCAGCAGCTTATACGGGGACACTGAAGCTTTCTTT

V: TRBV6-6
J: TRBJ1-2
D: NA
size: NA
CDR3: CASSFQGNPGYGYTF
DNA: TGTGCCAGCAGTTTTCAGGGGAACCCTGGCTATGGCTACACCTTC

V: TRBV5-1
J: TRBJ1-5
D: TRBD1
size: NA
CDR3: CASSFQGGTNQPQHF
DNA: TGCGCCAGCAGCTTTCAGGGGGGGACGAATCAGCCCCAGCATTTT

V: TRBV7-2
J: TRBJ2-4
D: NA
size: NA
CDR3: CASSLGRVDIQYF
DNA: TGTGCCAGCAGCTTAGGTCGGGTTGACATTCAGTACTTC

V: TRBV5-1
J: TRBJ2-7
D: NA
size: NA
CDR3: CASSFRGVSSYEQYF
DNA: TGCGCCAGCAGCTTCAGGGGGGTTAGCTCCTACGAGCAGTACTTC

V: TRBV7-9
J: TRBJ2-5
D: NA
size: NA
CDR3: CASSLSLGETQYF
DNA: TGTGCCAGCAGCTTATCTCTGGGGGAGACCCAGTACTTC

V: TRBV27
J: TRBJ2-5
D: NA
size: NA
CDR3: CASSLYGVQETQYF
DNA: TGTGCCAGCAGTTTATACGGGGTCCAAGAGACCCAGTACTTC

V: TRBV10-3
J: TRBJ2-1
D: NA
size: NA
CDR3: CAISDAGAMVYNEQFF
DNA: TGTGCCATCAGTGACGCGGGGGCGATGGTCTACAATGAGCAGTTCTTC

V: TRBV18
J: TRBJ1-1
D: NA
size: NA
CDR3: CASSPTGKGTVDTEAFF
DNA: TGTGCCAGCTCACCCACGGGCAAAGGTACGGTGGACACTGAAGCTTTCTTT

V: TRBV5-4
J: TRBJ1-2
D: NA
size: once
CDR3: CASSLDGYGYTF
DNA: TGTGCCAGCAGCTTGGACGGCTATGGCTACACCTTC

V: TRBV18
J: TRBJ1-3
D: TRBD1
size: NA
CDR3: CASSPPSTGRDTIYF
DNA: TGTGCCAGCTCACCACCATCGACAGGGAGAGACACCATATATTTT

V: TRBV7-2
J: TRBJ2-3
D: NA
size: NA
CDR3: CACGIGTDTQYF
DNA: TGTGCTTGTGGAATTGGCACAGATACGCAGTATTTT

V: TRBV5-1
J: TRBJ1-2
D: NA
size: NA
CDR3: CASSTTGQGYGYTF
DNA: TGCGCCAGCAGCACGACCGGTCAGGGGTATGGCTACACCTTC

V: TRBV21-1
J: TRBJ1-4
D: NA
size: few
CDR3: CASSKGTGEDEKLFF
DNA: TGTGCCAGCAGCAAAGGGACAGGGGAAGACGAAAAACTGTTTTTT

V: TRBV5-4
J: TRBJ1-2
D: NA
size: NA
CDR3: CASSPDTNYGYTF
DNA: TGTGCCAGCAGCCCCGACACAAACTATGGCTACACCTTC

V: TRBV5-1
J: TRBJ2-3
D: TRBD2
size: NA
CDR3: CASSLEGSGGTYF
DNA: TGCGCCAGCAGCTTGGAAGGTAGCGGGGGGACGTATTTT

V: TRBV5-5
J: TRBJ2-7
D: NA
size: NA
CDR3: CASSFTNYEQYF
DNA: TGTGCCAGCAGCTTTACGAACTACGAGCAGTACTTC

V: TRBV4-1
J: TRBJ2-1
D: TRBD1
size: NA
CDR3: CASSHPGQGYNEQFF
DNA: TGCGCCAGCAGCCACCCGGGACAGGGTTACAATGAGCAGTTCTTC

V: TRBV4-3
J: TRBJ2-7
D: TRBD1
size: few
CDR3: CASSRTGGSEQYF
DNA: TGCGCCAGCAGTCGGACAGGGGGCAGCGAGCAGTACTTC

V: TRBV14
J: TRBJ2-2
D: NA
size: NA
CDR3: CASSLQVGGELFF
DNA: TGTGCCAGCAGCCTGCAGGTTGGTGGGGAGCTGTTTTTT

V: TRBV6-1
J: TRBJ2-7
D: NA
size: few
CDR3: CASNKGTDYEQYF
DNA: TGTGCCAGCAATAAGGGGACCGACTACGAGCAGTACTTC

V: TRBV11-2
J: TRBJ2-1
D: TRBD1
size: few
CDR3: CASSSLPGQGYEQFF
DNA: TGTGCCAGCAGCTCCCTACCGGGACAGGGATATGAGCAGTTCTTC

V: TRBV19
J: TRBJ1-5
D: NA
size: NA
CDR3: CASSPPTGIYSNQPQHF
DNA: TGTGCCAGTAGTCCCCCCACAGGGATATATAGCAATCAGCCCCAGCATTTT

V: TRBV4-3
J: TRBJ1-6
D: TRBD1
size: NA
CDR3: CASSQDTTQGLGLHF
DNA: TGCGCCAGCAGCCAAGATACAACACAGGGGTTGGGGCTCCACTTT

V: TRBV4-3
J: TRBJ1-4
D: TRBD1
size: NA
CDR3: CASSQGVGQLNEKLFF
DNA: TGCGCCAGCAGCCAAGGGGTGGGACAGTTGAATGAAAAACTGTTTTTT

V: TRBV9
J: TRBJ1-3
D: NA
size: once
CDR3: CASSVYSAGNTIYF
DNA: TGTGCCAGCAGCGTTTATTCAGCTGGAAACACCATATATTTT

V: TRBV12-5
J: TRBJ2-3
D: NA
size: NA
CDR3: CASARSGTDTQYF
DNA: TGTGCTAGTGCCCGTAGCGGCACAGATACGCAGTATTTT

V: TRBV7-6
J: TRBJ2-3
D: TRBD2
size: NA
CDR3: CASSWSGGRNTDTQYF
DNA: TGTGCCAGCAGCTGGAGCGGGGGGAGAAACACAGATACGCAGTATTTT

V: TRBV5-4
J: TRBJ2-2
D: NA
size: NA
CDR3: CASSTQTGNTGELFF
DNA: TGTGCCAGCAGCACCCAAACAGGGAACACCGGGGAGCTGTTTTTT

V: TRBV7-9
J: TRBJ1-1
D: NA
size: NA
CDR3: CASSLESTEAFF
DNA: TGTGCCAGCAGCTTAGAGAGCACTGAAGCTTTCTTT

V: TRBV4-1
J: TRBJ2-1
D: NA
size: NA
CDR3: CASSLSNFNEQFF
DNA: TGCGCCAGCAGCCTGTCCAACTTCAATGAGCAGTTCTTC

V: TRBV10-3
J: TRBJ2-7
D: TRBD1
size: NA
CDR3: CAIRSRQGELEGYEQYF
DNA: TGTGCCATCAGGTCCCGACAGGGGGAATTGGAAGGCTACGAGCAGTACTTC

V: TRBV27
J: TRBJ1-4
D: NA
size: once
CDR3: CASSSHDRPRNKLFF
DNA: TGTGCCAGCAGTTCACATGACAGGCCCCGTAACAAACTGTTTTTT

V: TRBV6-1
J: TRBJ2-7
D: NA
size: NA
CDR3: CASRGVGRGGYEQYF
DNA: TGTGCCAGCAGGGGGGTGGGAAGGGGAGGCTACGAGCAGTACTTC